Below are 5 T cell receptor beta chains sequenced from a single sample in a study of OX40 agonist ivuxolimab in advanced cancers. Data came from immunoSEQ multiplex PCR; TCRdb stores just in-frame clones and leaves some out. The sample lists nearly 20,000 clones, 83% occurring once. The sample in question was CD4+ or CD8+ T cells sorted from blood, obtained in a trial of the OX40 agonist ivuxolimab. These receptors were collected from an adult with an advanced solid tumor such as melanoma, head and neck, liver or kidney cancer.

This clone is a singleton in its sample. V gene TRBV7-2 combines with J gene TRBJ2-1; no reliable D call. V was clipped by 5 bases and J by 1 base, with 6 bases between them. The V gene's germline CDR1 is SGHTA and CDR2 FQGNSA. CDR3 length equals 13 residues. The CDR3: CASSQPSYNEQFF. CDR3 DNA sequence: TGTGCCAGCAGCCAACCTTCCTACAATGAGCAGTTCTTC.

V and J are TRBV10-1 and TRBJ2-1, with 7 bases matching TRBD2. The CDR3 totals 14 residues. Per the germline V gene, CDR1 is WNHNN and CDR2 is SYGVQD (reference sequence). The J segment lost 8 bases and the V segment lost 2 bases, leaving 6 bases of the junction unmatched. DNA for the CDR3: TGCGCCAGCAGTGAGGGGACTAATCCAGATGAGCAGTTCTTC. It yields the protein CASSEGTNPDEQFF.

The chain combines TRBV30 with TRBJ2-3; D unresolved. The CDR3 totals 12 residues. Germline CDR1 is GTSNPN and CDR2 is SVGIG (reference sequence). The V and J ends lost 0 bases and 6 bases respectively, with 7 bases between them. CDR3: CAWSVLVDTQYF. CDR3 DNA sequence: TGTGCCTGGAGTGTACTGGTGGATACGCAGTATTTT.

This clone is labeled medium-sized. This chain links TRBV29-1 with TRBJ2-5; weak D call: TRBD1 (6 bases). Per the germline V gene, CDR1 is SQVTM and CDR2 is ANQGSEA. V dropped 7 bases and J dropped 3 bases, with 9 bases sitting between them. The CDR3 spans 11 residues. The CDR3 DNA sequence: TGCAGCGCAGACAGGAAAGAGACCCAGTACTTC. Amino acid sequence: CSADRKETQYF.

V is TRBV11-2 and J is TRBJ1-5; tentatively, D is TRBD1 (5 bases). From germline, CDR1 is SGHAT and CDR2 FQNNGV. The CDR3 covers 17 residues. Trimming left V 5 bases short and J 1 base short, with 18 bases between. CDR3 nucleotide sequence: TGTGCCAGCAGCAGACCGGGGAGGGACTGGAGCAATCAGCCCCAGCATTTT. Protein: CASSRPGRDWSNQPQHF.